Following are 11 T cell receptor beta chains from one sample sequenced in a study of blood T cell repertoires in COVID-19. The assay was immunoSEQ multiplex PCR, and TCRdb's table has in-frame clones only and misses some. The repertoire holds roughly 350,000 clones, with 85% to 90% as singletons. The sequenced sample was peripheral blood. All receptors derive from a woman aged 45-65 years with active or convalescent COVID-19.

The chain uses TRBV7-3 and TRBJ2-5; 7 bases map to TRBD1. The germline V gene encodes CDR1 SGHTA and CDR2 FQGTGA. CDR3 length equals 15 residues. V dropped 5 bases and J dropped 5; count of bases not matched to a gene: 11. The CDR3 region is CASSPTGAGGETQYF. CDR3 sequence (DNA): TGTGCCAGCAGCCCTACAGGGGCAGGTGGGGAGACCCAGTACTTC.

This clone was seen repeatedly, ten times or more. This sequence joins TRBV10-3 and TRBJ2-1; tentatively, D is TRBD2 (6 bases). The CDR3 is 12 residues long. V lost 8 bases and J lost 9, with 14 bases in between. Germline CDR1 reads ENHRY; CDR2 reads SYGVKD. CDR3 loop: CAIGGMSSEQFF. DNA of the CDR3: TGTGCCATCGGGGGGATGAGTAGTGAGCAGTTCTTC.

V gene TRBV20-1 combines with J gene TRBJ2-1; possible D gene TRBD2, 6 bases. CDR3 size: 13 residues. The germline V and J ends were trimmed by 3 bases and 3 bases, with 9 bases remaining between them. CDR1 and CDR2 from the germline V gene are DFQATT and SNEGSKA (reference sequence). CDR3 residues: CSASSGVYNEQFF. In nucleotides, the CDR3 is TGCAGTGCTAGTAGCGGAGTCTACAATGAGCAGTTCTTC.

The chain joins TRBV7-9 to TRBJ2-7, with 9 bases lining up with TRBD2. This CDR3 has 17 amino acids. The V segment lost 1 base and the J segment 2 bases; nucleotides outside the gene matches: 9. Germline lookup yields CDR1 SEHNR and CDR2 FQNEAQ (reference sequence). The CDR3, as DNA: TGTGCCAGCAGCTTAGAATACCTAGCGGGAACAACCTACGAGCAGTACTTC. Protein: CASSLEYLAGTTYEQYF.

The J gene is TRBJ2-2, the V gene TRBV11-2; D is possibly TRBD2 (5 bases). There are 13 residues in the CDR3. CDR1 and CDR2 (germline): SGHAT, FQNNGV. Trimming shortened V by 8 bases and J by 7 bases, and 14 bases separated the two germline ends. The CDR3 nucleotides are TGTGCCAGCTGCCTCTCCGGGATCGGGGAGCTGTTTTTT. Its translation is CASCLSGIGELFF.

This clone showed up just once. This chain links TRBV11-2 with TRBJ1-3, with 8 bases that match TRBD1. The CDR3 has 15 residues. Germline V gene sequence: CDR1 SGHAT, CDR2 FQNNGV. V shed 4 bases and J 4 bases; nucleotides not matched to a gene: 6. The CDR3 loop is CASSSVRGLGNTIYF. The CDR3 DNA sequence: TGTGCCAGCAGCTCAGTCAGGGGGCTAGGAAACACCATATATTTT.

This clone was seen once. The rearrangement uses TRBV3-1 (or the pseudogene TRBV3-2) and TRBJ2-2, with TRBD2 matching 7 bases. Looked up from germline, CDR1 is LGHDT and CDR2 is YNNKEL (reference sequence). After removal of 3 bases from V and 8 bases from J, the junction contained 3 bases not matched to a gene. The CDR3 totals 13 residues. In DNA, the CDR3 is TGTGCCAGCAGCCATGGGAGGGGAGGGGAGCTGTTTTTT. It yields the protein CASSHGRGGELFF.

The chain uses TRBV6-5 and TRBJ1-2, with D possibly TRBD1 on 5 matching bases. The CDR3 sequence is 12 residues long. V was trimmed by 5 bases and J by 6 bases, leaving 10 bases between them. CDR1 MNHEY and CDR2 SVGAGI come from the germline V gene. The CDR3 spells CASSPTGDGYTF. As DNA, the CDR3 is TGTGCCAGCAGTCCCACAGGAGATGGCTACACCTTC.

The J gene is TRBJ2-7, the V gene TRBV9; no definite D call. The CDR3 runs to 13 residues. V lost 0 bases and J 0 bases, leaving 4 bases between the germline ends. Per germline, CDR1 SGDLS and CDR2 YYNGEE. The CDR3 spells CASSVASSYEQYF. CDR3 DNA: TGTGCCAGCAGCGTAGCCAGCTCCTACGAGCAGTACTTC.

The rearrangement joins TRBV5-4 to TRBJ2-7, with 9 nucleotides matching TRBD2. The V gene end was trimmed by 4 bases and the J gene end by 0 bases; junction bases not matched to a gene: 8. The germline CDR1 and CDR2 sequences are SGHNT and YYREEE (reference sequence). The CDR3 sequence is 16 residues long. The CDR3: CASSKLAGSVSYEQYF. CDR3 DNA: TGTGCCAGCAGCAAGCTAGCGGGAAGCGTCTCCTACGAGCAGTACTTC.

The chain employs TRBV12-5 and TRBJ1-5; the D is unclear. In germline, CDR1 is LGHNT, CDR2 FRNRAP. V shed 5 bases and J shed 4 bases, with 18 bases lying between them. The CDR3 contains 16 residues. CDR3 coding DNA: TGTGCTAGTGGTCCCGGAGGGCTATTCGGGAATCAGCCCCAGCATTTT. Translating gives CASGPGGLFGNQPQHF.